A selection of T cell receptor beta chains follows, all from one sample in a study of blood T cell repertoires in COVID-19. Measured with immunoSEQ multiplex PCR; TCRdb has only the in-frame clones, and not every one. The sample includes more than 110,000 clones, roughly 76% of them seen just once. Material: peripheral blood. These receptors were collected from an elderly man with acute or convalescent COVID-19. The CDR3 runs from the conserved cysteine through the conserved F or W.

v_call cdr3_aa
TRBV30 CAWSTGNMNTEAFF
TRBV4-2 CASSQGLAGHEQYF
TRBV10-3 CAISESRAIVGELFF
TRBV30 CAWRPVGAGNTEAFF
TRBV3-1/TRBV3-2 CASSLGTKSTDTQYF
TRBV5-1 CASSLASSSYNEQFF
TRBV18 CASSLPGTGNQPQHF
TRBV3-1/TRBV3-2 CASSLAGGYEQYF
TRBV27 CASSLTGTGGENYGYTF
TRBV2 CASSETGTGAYEQYF
TRBV28 CASSFQGLPGGETQYF
TRBV7-2 CASSYSRGQNEKLFF
TRBV5-5 CASSFGSKLEAFF